These 26 T cell receptor beta chains share one sample of origin, sequenced in a study of T cell changes during pregnancy in multiple sclerosis. Sequencing used immunoSEQ multiplex PCR; TCRdb keeps in-frame clones, though not all of them. The data show about 42,000 clones, with about 90% seen just once and roughly 2% held by the top ten. Material: CD4+ T cells from peripheral blood mononuclear cells, obtained after pregnancy. The receptors originated from a female donor in good health, enrolled as a control in a pregnancy study.

The chain employs TRBV6-7 and TRBJ1-2; a possible D gene is TRBD1 (5 bases). TRBV6-7 is flagged as an ORF with uncertain function. V was trimmed by 8 bases and J by 4 bases, leaving 17 bases between them. The CDR3 runs 14 residues. The CDR3 nucleotides read TGTGCCAGCGCTAGTAGCGGGGGGGGCTATGGCTACACCTTC. Translation gives CASASSGGGYGYTF.

The chain's CDR3 is CASSPDTQETQYF. CDR3 sequence (DNA): TGTGCCAGCAGTCCTGACACTCAAGAGACCCAGTACTTC. This chain joins TRBV6-5 and TRBJ2-5, with D uncertain. Trimming removed 5 bases at V and 2 bases at J, with 9 bases between. CDR3 length: 13 residues. Germline assignment: CDR1 MNHEY and CDR2 SVGAGI.

A single count supports this clone. The rearrangement joins TRBV28 to TRBJ2-1, with D maybe TRBD1 (6 bases). V gave up 0 bases and J gave up 6 bases, with 9 bases separating them. This CDR3 is built from 14 residues. Germline lookup yields CDR1 MDHEN and CDR2 SYDVKM. CDR3 DNA: TGTGCCAGCAGTTTATGGACAGGACGCAATGAGCAGTTCTTC. This sequence encodes CASSLWTGRNEQFF.

V is TRBV2 and J is TRBJ2-3, with TRBD1 identical over 8 bases. This CDR3 has 15 amino acids. Per the germline V gene, CDR1 is SNHLY and CDR2 is FYNNEI. The trim removed 7 bases at V and 7 bases at J, leaving 13 bases unmatched. CDR3 sequence: CASNRGQGAEYTQYF. CDR3 DNA: TGTGCCAGCAATCGAGGGCAGGGGGCGGAATATACGCAGTATTTT.

The rearrangement links TRBV7-8 to TRBJ1-2; 8 bases are shared with TRBD1. Trimming at V came to 5 bases and at J to 11 bases, leaving 13 bases not matched to a gene. The CDR3 extends over 14 amino acids. Germline CDR1 is SGHVS and CDR2 is FQNEAQ. DNA for the CDR3: TGTGCCAGCAGCGCCCAGGGGGCTCTAGTCGGGTACACCTTC. Its protein product is CASSAQGALVGYTF.

The chain links TRBV23-1 to TRBJ2-1; TRBD2 matches 12 bases. TRBV23-1 is an open reading frame whose function is uncertain. This CDR3 region has 16 residues. The trim removed 3 bases at V and 5 bases at J, leaving 5 bases unmatched. The CDR3 is CASSQPTSGGNNEQFF. CDR3 bases: TGCGCCAGCAGTCAGCCTACTAGCGGGGGGAACAATGAGCAGTTCTTC.

This clone was detected only once. The chain combines TRBV7-8 with TRBJ2-7; D might be TRBD2 (6 bases). V lost 5 bases and J lost 2, with 22 bases in between. CDR1 SGHVS and CDR2 FQNEAQ come from the germline V gene. The CDR3 has 17 residues. The CDR3 protein is CASSQPFREKGTYEQYF. In DNA, the CDR3 is TGTGCCAGCAGCCAGCCGTTCCGGGAGAAAGGGACCTACGAGCAGTACTTC.

The rearrangement uses TRBV5-1 and TRBJ2-3; perhaps TRBD2 as D (6 bases). CDR1 is SGHRS and CDR2 is YFSETQ in the germline V gene. Trimming cost V 4 bases and J 2 bases, with 8 bases left between them. The CDR3 is 13 amino acids. The CDR3 DNA sequence: TGCGCCAGCAGCCGGGAGATCACAGATACGCAGTATTTT. Its translation: CASSREITDTQYF.

This clone appeared a single time. The chain's CDR3 is CASSPDRNSNYGYTF. The CDR3 DNA reads TGTGCCAGCTCCCCTGACAGAAATTCTAACTATGGCTACACCTTC. The chain employs TRBV18 and TRBJ1-2; weak D call: TRBD1 (5 bases). This CDR3 contains 15 residues. The germline V gene has CDR1 KGHSH and CDR2 LQKENI. V was shortened by 6 bases and J by 0 bases, with 14 bases between the two germline ends.

For the CDR3, the DNA is TGTGCCAGCAGCGGGGGACAGGGGAAACTCTATAGCAATCAGCCCCAGCATTTT. Translating gives CASSGGQGKLYSNQPQHF. The rearrangement links TRBV28 to TRBJ1-5; 10 nucleotides align to TRBD1. With 6 bases clipped from V and 0 bases from J, the junction kept 11 bases outside the gene matches. The germline V gene has CDR1 MDHEN and CDR2 SYDVKM. The CDR3 is 18 amino acids.

V usage is TRBV5-4 and J usage is TRBJ2-5; no reliable D call. Trimming shortened V by 3 bases and J by 3 bases, and 12 bases separated the two germline ends. Germline assignment: CDR1 SGHNT and CDR2 YYREEE (reference sequence). The CDR3 is 14 residues long. CDR3 nucleotide sequence: TGTGCCAGCAGCTCTACCCTCATAAAAGAGACCCAGTACTTC. It translates to CASSSTLIKETQYF. Supplemented by reference TRBV5-4 and TRBJ2-5, the full variable domain reads ETGVTQSPTHLIKTRGQQVTLRCSSQSGHNTVSWYQQALGQGPQFIFQYYREEENGRGNFPPRFSGLQFPNYSSELNVNALELDDSALYLCASSSTLIKETQYFGPGTRLLVL.

CDR3 region: CASRRPTGNTEAFF. The CDR3 DNA reads as TGCGCCAGCAGGAGACCGACAGGGAACACTGAAGCTTTCTTT. The V and J genes are TRBV5-1 and TRBJ1-1; weak D call: TRBD1 (6 bases). V was trimmed by 5 bases and J by 1 base, leaving 12 bases between them. From germline, CDR1 is SGHRS and CDR2 YFSETQ. This CDR3 has 14 amino acids.

V is TRBV6-6 and J is TRBJ2-1; TRBD2 is a possible D gene (5 bases). Between the trimmed V and J ends, which lost 6 bases and 7 bases, there was a span of 19 bases. The germline V gene encodes CDR1 MNHNY and CDR2 SVGAGI (reference sequence). The CDR3 is 15 residues long. CDR3 amino acids: CASSIDSMDFNEQFF. The DNA for the CDR3 is TGTGCCAGCAGCATCGACTCAATGGACTTTAATGAGCAGTTCTTC.

The chain links TRBV28 to TRBJ2-7; tentative D call: TRBD2 (5 bases). The CDR3 totals 13 residues. Germline V lookup: CDR1 MDHEN, CDR2 SYDVKM. Trimming removed 6 bases at V and 1 base at J, with 10 bases between. DNA for the CDR3: TGTGCCAGCAGCCGGGGATCATCCTACGAGCAGTACTTC. Translation: CASSRGSSYEQYF.

This clone appeared once. This chain joins TRBV6-5 and TRBJ1-6, with 8 nucleotides matching TRBD1. CDR3 length equals 15 residues. The germline gives CDR1 MNHEY, CDR2 SVGAGI. V lost 5 bases and J lost 7; bases outside the gene matches: 7. The DNA for the CDR3 is TGTGCCAGCAGTCTCTCCGGGACAGGAAATTCACCCCTCCACTTT. As protein: CASSLSGTGNSPLHF.

This sequence joins TRBV30 and TRBJ2-2; maybe TRBD2 (5 bases). The germline gives CDR1 GTSNPN, CDR2 SVGIG (reference sequence). Trimming left V 0 bases short and J 5 bases short, with 13 bases between. The length of the CDR3 is 15 residues. The CDR3 sequence is CAWSVRAAETGELFF. In DNA form, the CDR3 reads TGTGCCTGGAGTGTACGAGCGGCAGAGACCGGGGAGCTGTTTTTT.

V and J are TRBV6-1 and TRBJ2-3; D perhaps matches TRBD1 (6 bases). The CDR3 contains 14 residues. V lost 0 bases, J lost 8 bases, and 12 bases lay in between. Germline loops: CDR1 MNHNS, CDR2 SASEGT. The CDR3 coding sequence is TGTGCCAGCAGTGAAGCGAAAACAGGGACTACGCAGTATTTT. As protein: CASSEAKTGTTQYF.

This rearrangement joins TRBV28 to TRBJ2-7, with D hard to call. Germline V gives CDR1 MDHEN, CDR2 SYDVKM. CDR3 size: 13 residues. V was clipped by 2 bases and J by 6 bases, with 11 bases between them. The CDR3 nucleotides are TGTGCCAGCAGTTTAACGGAGACTCTCGAGCAGTACTTC. This translates into CASSLTETLEQYF. The variable domain in full, completed from reference TRBV28 and TRBJ2-7, reads DVKVTQSSRYLVKRTGEKVFLECVQDMDHENMFWYRQDPGLGLRLIYFSYDVKMKEKGDIPEGYSVSREKKERFSLILESASTNQTSMYLCASSLTETLEQYFGPGTRLTVT.

DNA for the CDR3: TGTGCCAGCAGCTTAGTGAAACATCGCAATCAGCCCCAGCATTTT. It codes for CASSLVKHRNQPQHF. This chain connects TRBV7-8 to TRBJ1-5, with D unresolved. The germline V gene has CDR1 SGHVS and CDR2 FQNEAQ. The germline V and J ends were trimmed by 1 base and 2 bases, with 9 bases remaining between them. The CDR3 has 15 amino acids.

The rearrangement uses TRBV30 and TRBJ1-4; possible D gene TRBD1, 5 bases. Germline CDR1 and CDR2: GTSNPN and SVGIG (reference sequence). Deletions cut 2 bases from V and 10 bases from J, with 8 bases between. This CDR3 comprises 11 residues. The CDR3 DNA sequence: TGTGCCTGGAGTTCCGGGGGAAAACTGTTTTTT. Amino acid sequence: CAWSSGGKLFF.

The chain recombines TRBV6-1 with TRBJ2-4, with 9 bases aligning to TRBD2. The germline CDR1 and CDR2 sequences are MNHNS and SASEGT. The CDR3 sequence is 15 residues long. Unmatched junction bases numbered 6, after V lost 3 bases and J lost 6 bases. The DNA for the CDR3 is TGTGCCAGCAGTGATGGCGGGGGGGCGGTAAACATTCAGTACTTC. As protein: CASSDGGGAVNIQYF.

The chain combines TRBV5-4 with TRBJ2-3; 14 bases align to TRBD2. The trim removed 3 bases at V and 4 bases at J, leaving 7 bases unmatched. The CDR3 spans 17 residues. CDR1 and CDR2 (germline): SGHNT, YYREEE (reference sequence). The DNA of the CDR3 is TGTGCCAGCAGCTACCGACTAGCGGGGGGGCTGGCAGATACGCAGTATTTT. Its protein product is CASSYRLAGGLADTQYF.

This chain links TRBV30 with TRBJ2-5, with 8 bases matching TRBD2. This CDR3 region has 17 residues. The germline V gene encodes CDR1 GTSNPN and CDR2 SVGIG (reference sequence). The trim removed 7 bases at V and 5 bases at J, leaving 21 bases unmatched. The DNA of the CDR3 is TGTGCCTCGACCCCTCTCCCCCACGGGGGGGCGGAGGAGACCCAGTACTTC. Translated: CASTPLPHGGAEETQYF.

About this clone: Other DNA sequences within the sample encode an identical CDR3. The chain couples TRBV14 to TRBJ2-3; D ambiguous. Between the trimmed V and J ends, which lost 0 bases and 10 bases, there was a span of 8 bases. From germline, CDR1 is SGHDN and CDR2 FVKESK. The CDR3 totals 12 residues. CDR3 nucleotide sequence: TGTGCCAGCAGCCAAGATTTCCGGGCGCAGTATTTT. Residues: CASSQDFRAQYF.

The genes are TRBV2 and TRBJ2-7; the D gene is possibly TRBD2 (6 bases). The CDR3 totals 12 residues. Trimming cost V 5 bases and J 4 bases, with 9 bases left between them. The germline V gene has CDR1 SNHLY and CDR2 FYNNEI. The CDR3 nucleotides are TGTGCCAGCAGTATCCGGGAGTACGAGCAGTACTTC. Protein: CASSIREYEQYF.

The rearrangement uses TRBV27 and TRBJ1-6; 9 nucleotides match TRBD1. The CDR3 has 13 residues. V shed 6 bases and J 16 bases; nucleotides not matched to a gene: 10. Germline CDR1 MNHEY, CDR2 SMNVEV (reference sequence). The CDR3 DNA is TGTGCCAGCAGCCCACAGGGGGCACCCCCTCTCCACTTT. Protein product: CASSPQGAPPLHF.